This T cell receptor beta chain was documented in a study of response to subunit inactivated influenza vaccine. Study findings and constraints: The study's authors posited that every seasonal influenza vaccination enlists few new T cells.

With respect to this clonotype: What it binds is not known.

TCRdb redid the calling of the RT-PCR reads with MiXCR, one entry per CDR3 protein. The table shows 500,000 to 550,000 distinct CDR3 sequences, with under 9% occurring only once. With V trimmed by 5 bases and J by 9 bases, 7 bases remained unmatched. The CDR3 covers 14 residues. The source was PBMCs from blood, collected less than 25 months after vaccination. The rearrangement links TRBV12-3 or TRBV12-4 to TRBJ2-1; TRBD2 matches at 10 bases. This clonotype was obtained from a man aged 50 to 69 who received an inactivated influenza vaccine. The CDR3 coding sequence is TGTGCCAGCAGTACTAGCGGGAACCGCGGTGAGCAGTTCTTC. Protein sequence: CASSTSGNRGEQFF.